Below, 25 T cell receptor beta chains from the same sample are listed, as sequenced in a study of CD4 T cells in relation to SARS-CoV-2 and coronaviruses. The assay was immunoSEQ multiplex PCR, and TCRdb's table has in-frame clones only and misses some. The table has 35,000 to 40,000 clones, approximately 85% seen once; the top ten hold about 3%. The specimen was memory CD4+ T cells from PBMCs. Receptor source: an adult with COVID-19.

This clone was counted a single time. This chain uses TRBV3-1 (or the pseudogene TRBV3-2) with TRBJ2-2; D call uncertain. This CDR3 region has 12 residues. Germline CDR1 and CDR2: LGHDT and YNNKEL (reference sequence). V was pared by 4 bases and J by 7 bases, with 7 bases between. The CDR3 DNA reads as TGTGCCAGCAGCCTTTGGGGCGGGGAGCTGTTTTTT. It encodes CASSLWGGELFF.

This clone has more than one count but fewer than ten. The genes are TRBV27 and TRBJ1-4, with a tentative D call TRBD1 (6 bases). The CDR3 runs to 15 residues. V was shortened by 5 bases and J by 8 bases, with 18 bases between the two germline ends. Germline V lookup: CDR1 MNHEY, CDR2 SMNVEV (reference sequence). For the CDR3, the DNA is TGTGCCAGCAGTCTTAAACCGGGACACATAGAAAAACTGTTTTTT. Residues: CASSLKPGHIEKLFF.

CDR3 amino acids: CASSRLAGGDEQFF. Here the CDR3 DNA reads TGTGCCAGCAGTAGACTAGCGGGAGGGGATGAGCAGTTCTTC. The J gene is TRBJ2-1, the V gene TRBV2; 14 nucleotides line up with TRBD2. The J segment lost 8 bases and the V segment lost 5 bases, leaving 2 bases of the junction unmatched. Germline CDR1 and CDR2: SNHLY and FYNNEI. The CDR3 spans 14 residues.

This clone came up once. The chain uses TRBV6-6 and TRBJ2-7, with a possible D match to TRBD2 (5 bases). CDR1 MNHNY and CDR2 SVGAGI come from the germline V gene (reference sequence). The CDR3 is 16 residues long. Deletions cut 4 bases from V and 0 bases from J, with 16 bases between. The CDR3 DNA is TGTGCCAGCAGTTCTTACCGGGGAGCCCACTCCTACGAGCAGTACTTC. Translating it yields CASSSYRGAHSYEQYF.

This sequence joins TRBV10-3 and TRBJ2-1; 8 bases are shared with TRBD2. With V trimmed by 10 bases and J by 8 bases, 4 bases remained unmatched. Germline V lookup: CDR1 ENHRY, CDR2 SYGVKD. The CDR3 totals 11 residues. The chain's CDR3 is CATSGSDEQFF. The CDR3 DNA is TGTGCCACGAGCGGGAGTGATGAGCAGTTCTTC.

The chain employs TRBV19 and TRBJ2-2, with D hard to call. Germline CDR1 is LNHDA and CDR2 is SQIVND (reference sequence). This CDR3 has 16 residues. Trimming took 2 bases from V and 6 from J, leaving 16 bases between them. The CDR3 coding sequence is TGTGCCAGTAGTATAAATCCCCCGGTAGTCCCCGGGGAGCTGTTTTTT. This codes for CASSINPPVVPGELFF.

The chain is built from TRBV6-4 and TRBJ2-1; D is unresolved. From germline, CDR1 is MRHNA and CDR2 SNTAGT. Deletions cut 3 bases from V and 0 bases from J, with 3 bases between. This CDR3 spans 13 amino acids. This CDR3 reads CASSESSYNEQFF. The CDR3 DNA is TGTGCCAGCAGTGAGAGCTCCTACAATGAGCAGTTCTTC.

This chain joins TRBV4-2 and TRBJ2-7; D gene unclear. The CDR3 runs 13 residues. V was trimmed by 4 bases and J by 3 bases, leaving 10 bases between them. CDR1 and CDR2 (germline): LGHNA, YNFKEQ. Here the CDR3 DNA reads TGTGCCAGCAGCCTCGGAGAAAACTACGAGCAGTACTTC. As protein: CASSLGENYEQYF.

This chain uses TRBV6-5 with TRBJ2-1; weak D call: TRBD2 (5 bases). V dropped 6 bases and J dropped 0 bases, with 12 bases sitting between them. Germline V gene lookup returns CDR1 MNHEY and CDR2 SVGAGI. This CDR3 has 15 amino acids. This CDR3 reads CASRLLGSSYNEQFF. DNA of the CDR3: TGTGCCAGCAGATTACTAGGGAGCTCCTACAATGAGCAGTTCTTC.

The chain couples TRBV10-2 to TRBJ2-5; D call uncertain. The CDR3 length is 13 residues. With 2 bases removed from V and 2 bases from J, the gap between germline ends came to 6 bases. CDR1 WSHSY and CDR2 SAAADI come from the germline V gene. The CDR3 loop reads CASSEPGQETQYF. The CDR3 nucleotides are TGCGCCAGCAGTGAGCCTGGACAAGAGACCCAGTACTTC.

The CDR3 DNA follows: TGTGCCAGCAATGAGGTTAGAGCGGAGACCCAGTACTTC. This sequence encodes CASNEVRAETQYF. The rearrangement links TRBV2 to TRBJ2-5, with D hard to call. The CDR3 loop spans 13 amino acids. Trimming shortened V by 7 bases and J by 5 bases, and 14 bases separated the two germline ends. Germline CDR1 reads SNHLY; CDR2 reads FYNNEI.

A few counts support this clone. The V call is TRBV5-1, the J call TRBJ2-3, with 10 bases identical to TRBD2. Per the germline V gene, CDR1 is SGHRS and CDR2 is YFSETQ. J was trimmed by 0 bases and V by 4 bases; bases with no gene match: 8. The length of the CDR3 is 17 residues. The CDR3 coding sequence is TGCGCCAGCAGCCCCTACCTTAGCGGGGGGAGCACAGATACGCAGTATTTT. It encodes CASSPYLSGGSTDTQYF.

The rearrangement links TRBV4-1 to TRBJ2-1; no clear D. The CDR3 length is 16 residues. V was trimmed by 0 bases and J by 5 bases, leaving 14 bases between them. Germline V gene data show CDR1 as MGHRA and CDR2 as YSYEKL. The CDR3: CASSQEGYNINNEQFF. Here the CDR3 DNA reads TGCGCCAGCAGCCAAGAAGGCTATAACATCAACAATGAGCAGTTCTTC.

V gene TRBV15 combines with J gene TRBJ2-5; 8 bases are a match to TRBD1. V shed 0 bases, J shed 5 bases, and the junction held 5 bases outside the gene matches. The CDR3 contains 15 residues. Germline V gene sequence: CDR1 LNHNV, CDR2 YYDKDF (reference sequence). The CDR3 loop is CATSRDGQGSETQYF. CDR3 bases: TGTGCCACCAGCAGAGATGGACAGGGCTCCGAGACCCAGTACTTC.

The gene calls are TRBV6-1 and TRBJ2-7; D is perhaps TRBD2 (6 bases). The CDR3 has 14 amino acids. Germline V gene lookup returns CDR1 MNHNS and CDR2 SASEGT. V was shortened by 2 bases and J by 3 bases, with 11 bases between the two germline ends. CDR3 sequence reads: CASSESVGGYEQYF. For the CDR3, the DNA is TGTGCCAGCAGTGAATCCGTCGGGGGCTACGAGCAGTACTTC.

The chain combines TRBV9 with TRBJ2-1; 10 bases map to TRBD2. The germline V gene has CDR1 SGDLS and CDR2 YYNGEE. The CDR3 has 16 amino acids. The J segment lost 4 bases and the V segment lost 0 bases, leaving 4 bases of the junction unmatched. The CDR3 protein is CASSVGASGSYNEQFF. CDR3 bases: TGTGCCAGCAGCGTAGGTGCTAGCGGGAGTTACAATGAGCAGTTCTTC.

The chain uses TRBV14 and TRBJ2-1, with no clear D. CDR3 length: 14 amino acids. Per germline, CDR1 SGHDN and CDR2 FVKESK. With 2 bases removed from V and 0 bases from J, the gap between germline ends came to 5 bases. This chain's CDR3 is CASSQLDSYNEQFF. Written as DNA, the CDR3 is TGTGCCAGCAGCCAATTAGACTCCTACAATGAGCAGTTCTTC.

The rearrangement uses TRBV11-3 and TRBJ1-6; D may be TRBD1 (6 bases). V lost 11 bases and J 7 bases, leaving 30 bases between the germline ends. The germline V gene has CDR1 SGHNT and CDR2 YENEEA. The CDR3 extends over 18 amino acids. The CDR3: CAWKLQGTRRLKNSPLHF. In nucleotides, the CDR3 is TGTGCCTGGAAACTACAGGGAACGCGTCGTTTAAAGAATTCACCCCTCCACTTT.

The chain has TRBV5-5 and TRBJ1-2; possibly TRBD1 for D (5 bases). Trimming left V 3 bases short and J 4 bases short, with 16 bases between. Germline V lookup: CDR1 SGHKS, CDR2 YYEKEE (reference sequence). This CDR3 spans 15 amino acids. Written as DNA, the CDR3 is TGTGCCAGCAGCTCCCGCGGCGGGGGGAGCTATGGCTACACCTTC. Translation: CASSSRGGGSYGYTF.

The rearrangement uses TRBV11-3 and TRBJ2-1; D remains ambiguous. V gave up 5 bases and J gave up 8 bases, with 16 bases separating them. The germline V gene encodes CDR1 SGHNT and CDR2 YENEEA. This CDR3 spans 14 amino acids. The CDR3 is CASSAPHSVHEQFF. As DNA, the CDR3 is TGTGCCAGCAGCGCACCACACTCGGTCCATGAGCAGTTCTTC.

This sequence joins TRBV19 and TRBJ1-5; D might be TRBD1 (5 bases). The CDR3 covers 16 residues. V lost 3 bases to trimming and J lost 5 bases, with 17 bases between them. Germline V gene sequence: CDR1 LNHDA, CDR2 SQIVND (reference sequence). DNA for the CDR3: TGTGCCAGTAGTATCTCTGGGATCCTAGGGGATCAGCCCCAGCATTTT. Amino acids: CASSISGILGDQPQHF. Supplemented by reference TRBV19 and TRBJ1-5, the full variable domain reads DGGITQSPKYLFRKEGQNVTLSCEQNLNHDAMYWYRQDPGQGLRLIYYSQIVNDFQKGDIAEGYSVSREKKESFPLTVTSAQKNPTAFYLCASSISGILGDQPQHFGDGTRLSIL.

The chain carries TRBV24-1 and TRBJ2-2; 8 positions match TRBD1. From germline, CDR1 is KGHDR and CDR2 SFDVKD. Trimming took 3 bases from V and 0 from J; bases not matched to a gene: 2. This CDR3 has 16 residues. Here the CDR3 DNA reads TGTGCCACCAGTGATACGACAGGGGCGAACACCGGGGAGCTGTTTTTT. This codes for CATSDTTGANTGELFF.

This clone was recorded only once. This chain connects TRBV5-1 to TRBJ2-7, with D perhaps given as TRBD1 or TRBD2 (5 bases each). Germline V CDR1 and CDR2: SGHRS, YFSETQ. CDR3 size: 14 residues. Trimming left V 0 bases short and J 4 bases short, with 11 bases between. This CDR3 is CASSLGGAEYEQYF. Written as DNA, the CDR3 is TGCGCCAGCAGCTTGGGAGGGGCCGAATACGAGCAGTACTTC.

The CDR3 spells CAAGNYEQYF. CDR3 nucleotide sequence: TGTGCAGCAGGGAACTACGAGCAGTACTTC. The chain links TRBV6-5 to TRBJ2-7; D is perhaps TRBD1 (5 bases). The CDR3 extends over 10 amino acids. Germline V gene lookup returns CDR1 MNHEY and CDR2 SVGAGI.

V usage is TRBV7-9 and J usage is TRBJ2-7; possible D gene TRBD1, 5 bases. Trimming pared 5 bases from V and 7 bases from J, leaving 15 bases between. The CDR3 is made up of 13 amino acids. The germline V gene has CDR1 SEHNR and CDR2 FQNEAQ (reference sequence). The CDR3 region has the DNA TGTGCCAGCAGCCCGGCGACACAGGAAGAGCAGTACTTC. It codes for CASSPATQEEQYF.